This T cell receptor (beta chain) was captured by sequencing in a study of tumor-infiltrating lymphocytes in primary liver carcinoma. Overall study context: Through surgical resection, the patients' primary liver carcinoma was treated.

Study findings and constraints: The overlap of tumor-adjacent and tumor-blood pairs was smaller than that of tumor region pairs. The samples were not sorted (they were bulk), so CD4+ and CD8+ repertoires were not compared.

Germline DNA was also extracted, with blood RNA taken from unsorted whole blood. Patients carried chronic HBV infection without prior treatment. The table lists this clonotype with many counts. Its antigen is not known. Germline lookup yields CDR1 LGHNA and CDR2 YNFKEQ. V was pared by 4 bases and J by 5 bases, with 12 bases of the junction left unmatched. The length of the CDR3 is 18 residues. TCR beta cDNA was prepared out of around 460 ng total RNA by means of a constant-region primer. Each TCR beta library was derived from three nested multiplex PCR rounds that employed slightly modified ARM-PCR. Investigators reported that the first two PCR rounds, at 10 cycles each, used TRBV1-TRBV30 forward primers with a C-beta reverse primer. From the multiplex PCR reads, TCRdb called clonotypes with MiXCR, one entry per CDR3 protein. The sample shows approximately 300,000 distinct CDR3 sequences, roughly 60% of them seen only once.

The chain employs TRBV4-2 and TRBJ2-5, with TRBD2 identical over 14 bases. Source material: peripheral blood. This TCR came from a man between 35 and 55 years old with primary liver carcinoma and hepatitis B virus infection. CDR3 coding DNA: TGTGCCAGCAGCCTAACGACTAGCGGGAGGGCCGGCTCGGAGACCCAGTACTTC. Translation: CASSLTTSGRAGSETQYF.